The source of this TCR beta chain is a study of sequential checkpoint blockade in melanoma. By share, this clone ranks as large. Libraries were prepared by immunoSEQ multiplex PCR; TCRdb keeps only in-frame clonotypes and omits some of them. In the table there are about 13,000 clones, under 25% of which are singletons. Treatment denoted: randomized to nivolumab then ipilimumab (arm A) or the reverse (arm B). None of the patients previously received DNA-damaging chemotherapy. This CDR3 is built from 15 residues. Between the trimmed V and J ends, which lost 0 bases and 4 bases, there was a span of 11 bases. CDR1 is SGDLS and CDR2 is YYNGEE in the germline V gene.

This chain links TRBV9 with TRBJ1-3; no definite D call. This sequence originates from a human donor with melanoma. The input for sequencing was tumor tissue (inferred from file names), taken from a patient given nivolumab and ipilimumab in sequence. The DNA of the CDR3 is TGTGCCAGCAGCGTAGCTGGAAGGGCCGGAAACACCATATATTTT. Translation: CASSVAGRAGNTIYF.